This T cell receptor (beta chain) was found in a study of T-cell reconstitution after alpha-beta-depleted transplantation in children. This clonotype was seen repeatedly, ten times or more. This sample's TCRbeta library carried unique molecular identifier barcodes. From the PCR reads, TCRdb called clonotypes with MiXCR, one entry per CDR3 protein. The sample includes about 72,000 distinct CDR3 sequences, around 6.6% of them seen just once. The sequences come from PBMCs from the stem cell graft donor, collected from the stem cell graft. The sequence came from a human donor who donated a stem cell graft to a child with acute lymphoblastic leukemia.

The CDR3: CASSSTGMETQYF. The CDR3 nucleotides read TGCGCCAGCAGCTCGACAGGGATGGAGACCCAGTACTTC. This sequence joins TRBV5-1 and TRBJ2-5; 7 positions agree with TRBD1. Germline trimming cut 3 bases from V and 5 bases from J; bases unmatched to any gene: 4. The CDR3 covers 13 residues. CDR1 is SGHRS, CDR2 YFSETQ, per germline.